These 2 T cell receptor beta chains share one sample of origin, sequenced in a study of regulatory T cells in long-lasting Graves disease. With iRepertoire HTBI primers and Arm-PCR of CDR3 regions, TCR beta libraries were built. Each CDR3 protein gets one entry after TCRdb re-called the multiplex PCR reads with MiXCR. The sample shows some 300,000 distinct CDR3 sequences, roughly a fifth of them seen only once. Time point noted: persistent/refractory GD, antithyroid drugs over 5 years with positive TRAb. PBMC RNA served as the TCR library source. This material consisted of peripheral blood mononuclear cells (PBMCs), taken when the disease was refractory, from a patient treated with antithyroid drugs. The receptor set was obtained from a female donor with Graves disease.

This clonotype was counted between two and nine times. CDR3 DNA sequence: TGTGCCAGTGCAGGGACCTACGAGCAGTACTTC. Its translation: CASAGTYEQYF. The chain employs TRBV6-1 and TRBJ2-7; a possible D gene is TRBD1 (5 bases). Trimming took 9 bases from V and 2 from J, leaving 8 bases between them. CDR1 and CDR2 (germline): MNHNS, SASEGT. This CDR3 region has 11 residues.

In the case of this clonotype: With a much larger clone just one base away, this may be a read error. The J gene is TRBJ2-7, the V gene TRBV6-1, with a weak D call TRBD1 (7 bases). The germline gives CDR1 MNHNS, CDR2 SASEGT. The CDR3 runs 13 residues. The CDR3 DNA reads as TGTGGCAGCAGGCGGGACAGAGGCAGCGAGCAGTACTTC. It codes for CGSRRDRGSEQYF.